The clone carrying this TCR beta chain rates as medium-sized. This table comes from immunoSEQ multiplex PCR, and its TCRdb copy is limited to in-frame clones, with some not included. This repertoire shows some 49,000 clones, 85% found once; its top ten account for around 21%. The germline CDR1 and CDR2 sequences are SGHAT and FQNNGV. The CDR3 spans 13 residues. V was pared by 3 bases and J by 9 bases, with 9 bases between. This entry comes from a study of OX40 agonist ivuxolimab in advanced cancers. Study details: Patients with prior anti-PD-1, anti-PD-L1 or anti-CTLA-4 therapy were eligible; about 41% had some.

The genes are TRBV11-2 and TRBJ1-6; D might be TRBD1 (6 bases). Sequenced here: CD4+ or CD8+ T cells sorted from blood, sampled in a trial of the OX40 agonist ivuxolimab. The receptor was derived from an adult with an advanced solid tumor such as melanoma, head and neck, liver or kidney cancer. This chain's CDR3 is CASSLTGSSPLHF. As DNA, the CDR3 is TGTGCCAGCAGCTTGACAGGATCTTCACCCCTCCACTTT.